The rows below give T cell receptor beta chains drawn from one sample of a study of CD8 T cells in ankylosing spondylitis. One entry per CDR3 protein results from TCRdb running MiXCR on the 5' RACE reads. This table has around 300,000 distinct CDR3 sequences, more than 20% appearing once. The sequencing sample was made of blood, either unsorted or a sorted T cell fraction (not recorded which). These TCRs come from a female donor with ankylosing spondylitis or in good health (not recorded which). CDR3s include the opening cysteine and the closing phenylalanine or tryptophan.

V gene: TRBV20-1
J gene: TRBJ1-2
CDR3 protein: CSAQGINYGYTF

V gene: TRBV24-1
J gene: TRBJ2-1
CDR3 protein: CATSEGGRGQGNEQFF

V gene: TRBV7-9
J gene: TRBJ2-1
CDR3 protein: CASSLGLTRGNEQFF

V gene: TRBV4-3
J gene: TRBJ2-5
CDR3 protein: CASSQDARTSPETQYF

V gene: TRBV2
J gene: TRBJ2-3
CDR3 protein: CASSDDRADTQYF

V gene: TRBV20-1
J gene: TRBJ2-7
CDR3 protein: CSARGRSSYEQYF

V gene: TRBV6-1
J gene: TRBJ1-5
CDR3 protein: CASSEVGTQPQHF

V gene: TRBV25-1
J gene: TRBJ2-1
CDR3 protein: CASGLWDERYEQFF

V gene: TRBV5-1
J gene: TRBJ1-4
CDR3 protein: CASSWEGEEKLFF

V gene: TRBV12-3/TRBV12-4
J gene: TRBJ1-5
CDR3 protein: CASSFRTGRQPQHF

V gene: TRBV7-2
J gene: TRBJ2-1
CDR3 protein: CASSLRIVEQFF

V gene: TRBV20-1
J gene: TRBJ2-1
CDR3 protein: CSARDSQRPRGEQFF

V gene: TRBV7-2
J gene: TRBJ2-7
CDR3 protein: CASSIPGLASEQYF

V gene: TRBV5-4
J gene: TRBJ1-2
CDR3 protein: CASSPGIGVDYGYTF

V gene: TRBV3-1
J gene: TRBJ1-5
CDR3 protein: CASSRQGGVQPQHF

V gene: TRBV6-5
J gene: TRBJ2-3
CDR3 protein: CASSYYDWRSTDTQYF

V gene: TRBV12-3/TRBV12-4
J gene: TRBJ2-2
CDR3 protein: CASRPRTSGNTGELFF

V gene: TRBV20-1
J gene: TRBJ1-2
CDR3 protein: CSARDPGGYGYTF

V gene: TRBV27
J gene: TRBJ2-7
CDR3 protein: CASSPHGEGFEQYF

V gene: TRBV6-5
J gene: TRBJ2-5
CDR3 protein: CASSYGANQETQYF

V gene: TRBV28
J gene: TRBJ2-4
CDR3 protein: CASGRGGTKNIQYF

V gene: TRBV20-1
J gene: TRBJ2-7
CDR3 protein: CSASWDRGYEQYF